These 27 T cell receptor beta chains were sequenced from one sample in a study of human T cells and chemical hapten exposure. TCRdb re-derived calls from the RACE reads in MiXCR, one entry per CDR3 protein. The sample lists some 82,000 distinct CDR3 sequences, about 11% occurring once. This sample's time point: patch test 1, 2 weeks after DPC sensitization. Treatment in this sample: therapeutic diphenylcyclopropenone sensitization with weekly scalp DPC. This material consisted of whole blood, taken in connection with sensitization to the hapten diphenylcyclopropenone (DPC). Receptors were obtained from a woman aged 45-65 years with alopecia areata. Some clones in this sample may be carry-over from other donors' samples.

This chain links TRBV28 with TRBJ2-3; 7 bases fit TRBD2. This CDR3 has 14 residues. The germline CDR1 and CDR2 sequences are MDHEN and SYDVKM. V was clipped by 5 bases and J by 6 bases; unmatched bases: 8. The CDR3 nucleotides read TGTGCCAGCAGTCCCGGACGGGAGGCGGATACGCAGTATTTT. This sequence encodes CASSPGREADTQYF.

This clonotype was seen a few times. This chain connects TRBV5-1 to TRBJ2-3; the D is unclear. There are 14 residues in the CDR3. CDR1 SGHRS and CDR2 YFSETQ come from the germline V gene. V dropped 1 base and J dropped 1 base, with 7 bases sitting between them. The CDR3 here is CASSLYVGTDTQYF. CDR3 in DNA: TGCGCCAGCAGCTTGTATGTTGGCACAGATACGCAGTATTTT.

The chain couples TRBV12-3 or TRBV12-4 to TRBJ2-3, with D hard to call. Trimming took off 3 bases at V and 7 bases at J, with 8 bases between the two ends. The CDR3 covers 12 residues. The CDR3 bases are TGTGCCAGCAGTTTGGGAATAAATACGCAGTATTTT. It is translated as CASSLGINTQYF.

This clonotype has a handful of counts. The chain carries TRBV7-9 and TRBJ1-4; D call uncertain. CDR1 and CDR2 from the germline V gene are SEHNR and FQNEAQ (reference sequence). The CDR3 consists of 15 residues. The V end lost 5 bases, the J end lost 1 base, and 11 bases lay between the germline ends. CDR3 DNA: TGTGCCAGCAGCCCCCAGCAAGGAACTAATGAAAAACTGTTTTTT. As protein: CASSPQQGTNEKLFF.

In its sample, this clonotype was seen many times. V usage is TRBV7-9 and J usage is TRBJ1-1; no definite D call. V was trimmed by 6 bases and J by 7 bases, leaving 18 bases between them. The CDR3 extends over 14 amino acids. CDR1 is SEHNR, CDR2 FQNEAQ, per germline (reference sequence). The CDR3 DNA reads as TGTGCCAGCAGGCGCCCCGATCGACGGAGTGAAGCTTTCTTT. Its protein is CASRRPDRRSEAFF.

This rearrangement joins TRBV30 to TRBJ1-1; maybe TRBD1 (5 bases). This CDR3 is built from 14 residues. Germline CDR1 GTSNPN, CDR2 SVGIG (reference sequence). V dropped 4 bases and J dropped 6 bases, with 18 bases sitting between them. CDR3 coding DNA: TGTGCCTGGACCGGGGGGACCCCGTTGTCTGAAGCTTTCTTT. It encodes CAWTGGTPLSEAFF.

This clonotype was seen repeatedly, ten times or more. The chain uses TRBV3-1 and TRBJ2-7, with D possibly matching TRBD1 (7 bases). Trimming took 4 bases from V and 3 from J, leaving 16 bases between them. From germline, CDR1 is LGHDT and CDR2 YNNKEL (reference sequence). The CDR3 covers 15 residues. The CDR3 sequence: CASSPYQGEDYEQYF. The CDR3 region has the DNA TGTGCCAGCAGCCCGTACCAGGGGGAGGACTACGAGCAGTACTTC.

This clonotype was recorded many times. The CDR3 here is CASSESGRNNNEQFF. The CDR3 DNA reads TGCGCCAGCAGTGAAAGCGGAAGAAATAACAATGAGCAGTTCTTC. This chain connects TRBV10-1 to TRBJ2-1; D perhaps matches TRBD2 (5 bases). This CDR3 is 15 amino acids long. V was pared by 3 bases and J by 5 bases, with 14 bases between. The germline V gene encodes CDR1 WNHNN and CDR2 SYGVQD (reference sequence).

This sequence joins TRBV12-3 or TRBV12-4 and TRBJ2-2; no definite D call. The CDR3 is 9 amino acids. The V gene lost 9 bases and the J gene lost 8 bases, with 4 bases spanning the gap. The CDR3 DNA reads TGTGCCAGGAAGGGGGAGCTGTTTTTT. Its protein product is CARKGELFF.

V gene TRBV27 combines with J gene TRBJ2-7, with 8 bases that match TRBD1. Germline V gives CDR1 MNHEY, CDR2 SMNVEV (reference sequence). The CDR3 spans 14 residues. The ends lost 8 bases at V and 7 bases at J; junction bases unmatched: 13. Here the CDR3 reads CASGSLDRVGEQYF. CDR3 nucleotides: TGTGCCAGCGGCTCCCTGGACAGGGTAGGGGAGCAGTACTTC.

This clonotype showed up many times. V gene TRBV12-2 combines with J gene TRBJ1-1; the table's D call, TRBD1, was not checked against the DNA. TRBV12-2 is annotated as a pseudogene. The CDR3 is made up of 17 amino acids. CDR3 region: CASRLEDRGIMNTEAFF. In DNA form, the CDR3 reads TGTGCAAGTCGCTTAGAGGACAGGGGTATCATGAACACTGAAGCTTTCTTT.

This clonotype came up a few times. The chain uses TRBV12-3 or TRBV12-4 and TRBJ1-2; TRBD1 matches at 10 bases. The CDR3 consists of 15 residues. The J segment lost 8 bases and the V segment lost 5 bases, leaving 11 bases of the junction unmatched. The CDR3 nucleotides read TGTGCCAGCAGTCTCCGATCGTGGACAGGGGGAGGCTACACCTTC. Translating it yields CASSLRSWTGGGYTF.

This clonotype was seen ten or more times. The genes are TRBV29-1 and TRBJ1-2, with a weak D call TRBD1 (5 bases). CDR3 length: 12 amino acids. The germline CDR1 and CDR2 sequences are SQVTM and ANQGSEA. The V gene lost 4 bases and the J gene lost 2 bases, with 8 bases spanning the gap. CDR3 nucleotide sequence: TGCAGCGTTGGAGGACAAAACTATGGCTACACCTTC. Its translation is CSVGGQNYGYTF.

At least ten counts were recorded for this clonotype. This sequence joins TRBV9 and TRBJ2-7, with D tentatively TRBD2 (6 bases). This CDR3 comprises 11 residues. Trimming took 4 bases from V and 7 from J, leaving 9 bases between them. Germline assignment: CDR1 SGDLS and CDR2 YYNGEE. The CDR3 nucleotides read TGTGCCAGCAGCCGTGGGGGGGAGCAGTACTTC. This encodes CASSRGGEQYF.

This clonotype was seen many times. The rearrangement joins TRBV11-2 to TRBJ1-6; D is ambiguous. The CDR3 loop spans 16 amino acids. Trimming stripped 5 bases from V and 3 bases from J, with 14 bases between. CDR1 is SGHAT and CDR2 is FQNNGV in the germline V gene. The CDR3 region is CASSGSSVLYNSPLHF. The CDR3 DNA is TGTGCCAGCAGCGGGTCGTCTGTGCTCTATAATTCACCCCTCCACTTT.

In regard to this clonotype: An end of the junction differs from the germline gene, which may be a read error. The chain has TRBV20-1 and TRBJ1-1; 7 bases fit TRBD1. Germline CDR1 DFQATT, CDR2 SNEGSKA (reference sequence). CDR3 length: 14 amino acids. CDR3: CSAMGDRVKTEAFF. In DNA form, the CDR3 reads TGCAGTGCTATGGGCGACAGGGTGAAAACTGAAGCTTTCTTT.

The rearrangement links TRBV20-1 to TRBJ2-7; 9 nucleotides agree with TRBD2. Per germline, CDR1 DFQATT and CDR2 SNEGSKA (reference sequence). The CDR3 covers 12 residues. V dropped 6 bases and J dropped 7; count of bases not matched to a gene: 7. In nucleotides, the CDR3 is TGCAGTGCCTTGGGACTAGCTGAAGAGCAGTACTTC. Its translation: CSALGLAEEQYF.

At least ten counts were recorded for this clonotype. CDR3 loop: CASSSGNQETQYF. The CDR3 DNA reads TGTGCCAGCAGTTCTGGGAACCAAGAGACCCAGTACTTC. The chain has TRBV12-3 or TRBV12-4 and TRBJ2-5, with D uncertain. V was cut by 4 bases and J by 0 bases, with 6 bases left in between. CDR3 length: 13 amino acids.

V usage is TRBV7-2 and J usage is TRBJ2-5, with 8 bases fitting TRBD1. CDR1 and CDR2 from the germline V gene are SGHTA and FQGNSA. The CDR3 is 14 amino acids. V was clipped by 4 bases and J by 5 bases; unmatched bases: 6. The CDR3 loop is CASSSGTGRETQYF. The CDR3 DNA sequence: TGTGCCAGCAGCTCCGGGACAGGAAGGGAGACCCAGTACTTC.

At least ten counts were recorded for this clonotype. This chain joins TRBV24-1 and TRBJ2-7; a weak D match, TRBD2 (5 bases). V was clipped by 3 bases and J by 9 bases, with 17 bases between them. The CDR3 consists of 14 residues. CDR1 is KGHDR and CDR2 is SFDVKD in the germline V gene. CDR3 sequence: CATSDALGRSGQYF. In DNA, the CDR3 is TGTGCCACCAGTGATGCTCTCGGGCGCAGCGGGCAGTACTTC.

The chain links TRBV18 to TRBJ1-2; D possibly corresponds to TRBD1 (5 bases). The V gene's germline CDR1 is KGHSH and CDR2 LQKENI. V was clipped by 3 bases and J by 4 bases, with 15 bases between them. This CDR3 region has 15 residues. Here the CDR3 DNA reads TGTGCCAGCTCACCCGGAATCCTTACAGGCTATGGCTACACCTTC. Protein: CASSPGILTGYGYTF.

This clonotype was observed many times. The chain carries TRBV20-1 and TRBJ2-2; 16 bases are shared with TRBD2. The CDR3 runs 17 residues. Germline CDR1 is DFQATT and CDR2 is SNEGSKA (reference sequence). V dropped 5 bases and J dropped 6; count of bases not matched to a gene: 9. The DNA for the CDR3 is TGCAGTGCTGGACCCGGGACTAGCGGGAGGGCCTCCGGGGAGCTGTTTTTT. Protein: CSAGPGTSGRASGELFF.

This clonotype was seen more than once but under ten times. V and J are TRBV19 and TRBJ1-2; TRBD1 might be the D (5 bases). V was cut by 3 bases and J by 4 bases, with 9 bases left in between. The germline V gene has CDR1 LNHDA and CDR2 SQIVND (reference sequence). The CDR3 has 13 residues. CDR3 bases: TGTGCCAGTAGTATGGCAGGGTCCTATGGCTACACCTTC. It translates to CASSMAGSYGYTF.

This clonotype came up many times. The chain combines TRBV28 with TRBJ2-2; possibly TRBD1 for D (5 bases). This CDR3 has 14 amino acids. Trimming stripped 8 bases from V and 5 bases from J, with 15 bases between. The germline V gene encodes CDR1 MDHEN and CDR2 SYDVKM. The CDR3 protein is CASLLQGRTGELFF. As DNA, the CDR3 is TGTGCCAGCCTCCTCCAGGGAAGGACCGGGGAGCTGTTTTTT.

This clonotype was seen repeatedly, ten times or more. The chain recombines TRBV6-6 with TRBJ2-1; TRBD2 matches 10 bases. Germline values: CDR1 MNHNY, CDR2 SVGAGI (reference sequence). After removal of 8 bases from V and 2 bases from J, the junction contained 9 bases not matched to a gene. CDR3 length: 16 amino acids. The DNA of the CDR3 is TGTGCCAGCGGGTCCCTGAGCGGGGGGGCCTACAATGAGCAGTTCTTC. Translated, it gives CASGSLSGGAYNEQFF.

The table lists this clonotype with a few counts. This chain connects TRBV20-1 to TRBJ1-2; 8 positions match TRBD1. Germline V CDR1 and CDR2: DFQATT, SNEGSKA (reference sequence). The CDR3 consists of 13 residues. The junction had 6 bases not matched to a gene; V was cut back by 5 bases and J by 4 bases. CDR3 bases: TGCAGTGCTGGACAGGGTATCGGCTATGGCTACACCTTC. It yields the protein CSAGQGIGYGYTF.

This clonotype was recorded a few times. The V gene is TRBV18, the J gene TRBJ2-7; 9 nucleotides agree with TRBD1. The ends lost 4 bases at V and 2 bases at J; junction bases unmatched: 6. CDR1 is KGHSH, CDR2 LQKENI, per germline. This CDR3 is 15 amino acids long. For the CDR3, the DNA is TGTGCCAGCTCACTTACAGGGGGCATCGCCTACGAGCAGTACTTC. Protein product: CASSLTGGIAYEQYF.